These 26 T cell receptor beta chains came from one sample sequenced in a study of T cell responses to AZD1222 COVID-19 vaccine. Method: immunoSEQ multiplex PCR; TCRdb's copy keeps in-frame clones and lacks some. The sample holds 140,000 to 150,000 clones, around nine tenths seen once. Sample: peripheral blood, taken on day 0 of AZD1222 vaccination. Every receptor here comes from an adult in good health.

V and J are TRBV29-1 and TRBJ2-1; TRBD2 aligns across 11 bases. Germline CDR1 reads SQVTM; CDR2 reads ANQGSEA. Trimming took 2 bases from V and 5 from J; bases not matched to a gene: 11. The CDR3 consists of 17 residues. CDR3: CSVENPGLAVPNNEQFF. The DNA of the CDR3 is TGCAGCGTTGAAAACCCGGGACTAGCGGTACCAAACAATGAGCAGTTCTTC.

The chain combines TRBV14 with TRBJ2-1, with 9 bases that match TRBD2. The junction had 7 bases not matched to a gene; V was cut back by 1 base and J by 6 bases. CDR3 size: 16 residues. CDR1 is SGHDN, CDR2 FVKESK, per germline. CDR3 in DNA: TGTGCCAGCAGCCAAGTGGGCCTAGCGGGAAGCAATGAGCAGTTCTTC. This translates into CASSQVGLAGSNEQFF.

This clone showed up just once. This chain joins TRBV6-2 or TRBV6-3 and TRBJ2-7, with 7 bases aligning to TRBD1. Germline CDR1 reads MNHEY; CDR2 reads SVGEGT. The CDR3 runs to 15 residues. V dropped 5 bases and J dropped 2; count of bases not matched to a gene: 9. The CDR3 DNA is TGTGCCAGCAGTAGGACAGGACCTCTCCCCTACGAGCAGTACTTC. This codes for CASSRTGPLPYEQYF.

The gene calls are TRBV2 and TRBJ2-7; no reliable D call. Germline assignment: CDR1 SNHLY and CDR2 FYNNEI. Trimming took 6 bases from V and 6 from J, leaving 6 bases between them. The CDR3 extends over 10 amino acids. The CDR3 sequence: CASRSGEQYF. The CDR3 DNA sequence: TGTGCCAGCAGAAGTGGCGAGCAGTACTTC.

The chain carries TRBV29-1 and TRBJ1-3; D is perhaps TRBD1 (5 bases). Germline V lookup: CDR1 SQVTM, CDR2 ANQGSEA. Trimming left V 6 bases short and J 0 bases short, with 15 bases between. CDR3 length: 15 residues. The CDR3 spells CSVALRGGSGNTIYF. In nucleotides, the CDR3 is TGCAGCGTGGCTTTGCGGGGGGGCTCTGGAAACACCATATATTTT.

This chain uses TRBV12-5 with TRBJ2-6; D unresolved. Germline CDR1 and CDR2: LGHNT and FRNRAP. The CDR3 has 16 amino acids. The V end was cut by 0 bases, the J end by 1 base, with 7 bases between. The CDR3 region has the DNA TGTGCTAGTGGTTTGGTAGTAGGGTCTGGGGCCAACGTCCTGACTTTC. The encoded protein is CASGLVVGSGANVLTF.

This chain joins TRBV19 and TRBJ1-1; a weak D match, TRBD1 (5 bases). Between the trimmed V and J ends, which lost 1 base and 1 base, there was a span of 10 bases. There are 15 residues in the CDR3. CDR1 LNHDA and CDR2 SQIVND come from the germline V gene (reference sequence). The CDR3 DNA sequence: TGTGCCAGTAGTATAGTAGACAGATGGAACACTGAAGCTTTCTTT. This codes for CASSIVDRWNTEAFF.

The genes are TRBV5-1 and TRBJ2-3; the D gene could be TRBD1 or TRBD2 (7 bases each). The germline CDR1 and CDR2 sequences are SGHRS and YFSETQ. V lost 2 bases, J lost 6 bases, and 16 bases lay in between. The length of the CDR3 is 15 residues. CDR3 sequence reads: CASSLAAGQLDTQYF. DNA of the CDR3: TGCGCCAGCAGCTTAGCAGCGGGACAGTTGGATACGCAGTATTTT.

This clone was detected only once. The chain uses TRBV30 and TRBJ2-7; perhaps TRBD2 as D (6 bases). This CDR3 spans 12 amino acids. V dropped 0 bases and J dropped 6 bases, with 9 bases sitting between them. Germline V gene lookup returns CDR1 GTSNPN and CDR2 SVGIG (reference sequence). The chain's CDR3 is CAWSVGLGEQYF. Written as DNA, the CDR3 is TGTGCCTGGAGTGTGGGACTCGGCGAGCAGTACTTC.

The DNA of the CDR3 is TGCGCCAGCAGCTTGGTGAGACAGGGGGCTCGCACTGAAGCTTTCTTT. This translates into CASSLVRQGARTEAFF. V usage is TRBV5-1 and J usage is TRBJ1-1, with TRBD1 identical over 10 bases. This CDR3 has 16 amino acids. CDR1 and CDR2 from the germline V gene are SGHRS and YFSETQ. Trimming cost V 0 bases and J 4 bases; bases outside gene matches: 6.

This chain connects TRBV15 to TRBJ2-3; D is perhaps TRBD1 or TRBD2 (6 bases each). The CDR3 totals 17 residues. Between the trimmed V and J ends, which lost 0 bases and 8 bases, there was a span of 21 bases. From germline, CDR1 is LNHNV and CDR2 YYDKDF (reference sequence). CDR3 bases: TGTGCCACCAGCAGAGATGAGGGGGGCCTAGCTCCGGGTACGCAGTATTTT. It codes for CATSRDEGGLAPGTQYF.

The chain employs TRBV4-3 and TRBJ1-1; D unclear. This CDR3 region has 14 residues. V lost 4 bases and J 4 bases, leaving 13 bases between the germline ends. Germline CDR1 is LGHNA and CDR2 is YSLEER. The CDR3 nucleotides read TGCGCCAGCAGCCGAGAGTCCGGTATCACTGAAGCTTTCTTT. Its translation is CASSRESGITEAFF.

This clone was detected a few times. The chain employs TRBV19 and TRBJ2-1; D is unresolved. The V gene lost 3 bases and the J gene lost 5 bases, with 11 bases spanning the gap. Germline CDR1 is LNHDA and CDR2 is SQIVND (reference sequence). This CDR3 has 14 amino acids. CDR3 amino acids: CASSIRRPNNEQFF. The CDR3, as DNA: TGTGCCAGTAGTATTAGGAGACCCAACAATGAGCAGTTCTTC.

V usage is TRBV18 and J usage is TRBJ2-7, with no clear D. The CDR3 length is 17 residues. CDR1 and CDR2 from the germline V gene are KGHSH and LQKENI. V was cut by 4 bases and J by 0 bases, with 19 bases left in between. The CDR3 protein is CASSQDPLGMSSYEQYF. CDR3 in DNA: TGTGCCAGCTCACAGGACCCACTGGGCATGAGCTCCTACGAGCAGTACTTC.

The chain uses TRBV27 and TRBJ1-6; 8 nucleotides align to TRBD1. Trimming removed 3 bases from V and 7 bases from J; junction bases left unmatched: 14. CDR3 size: 18 residues. In germline, CDR1 is MNHEY, CDR2 SMNVEV (reference sequence). This chain's CDR3 is CASSFTRLRGQENSPLHF. The CDR3 region has the DNA TGTGCCAGCAGTTTTACACGCCTGCGGGGACAGGAGAATTCACCCCTCCACTTT.

The CDR3 loop is CASSFLRYEQYF. The CDR3 region has the DNA TGTGCCAGCAGTTTTCTTCGATACGAGCAGTACTTC. J is TRBJ2-7 and V is TRBV12-3 or TRBV12-4; D gene ambiguous. The CDR3 runs to 12 residues. With 3 bases removed from V and 4 bases from J, the gap between germline ends came to 7 bases.

This chain connects TRBV10-3 to TRBJ2-2, with D possibly being TRBD1 or TRBD2 (5 bases each). The CDR3 length is 16 residues. Germline assignment: CDR1 ENHRY and CDR2 SYGVKD. Trimming pared 0 bases from V and 0 bases from J, leaving 8 bases between. In DNA, the CDR3 is TGTGCCATCAGTGAGTCGGGACGATCGAACACCGGGGAGCTGTTTTTT. It encodes CAISESGRSNTGELFF.

The chain combines TRBV24-1 with TRBJ2-2; 7 bases agree with TRBD2. The germline V gene has CDR1 KGHDR and CDR2 SFDVKD. The CDR3 is 17 amino acids. The V and J ends lost 6 bases and 2 bases, in that order; junction bases with no gene match: 11. The chain's CDR3 is CATSPGWASGNTGELFF. The CDR3 bases are TGTGCCACCAGTCCAGGCTGGGCTAGCGGTAACACCGGGGAGCTGTTTTTT.

This clone was seen once. This rearrangement joins TRBV5-4 to TRBJ2-4, with D tentatively TRBD2 (5 bases). From germline, CDR1 is SGHNT and CDR2 YYREEE (reference sequence). This CDR3 contains 13 residues. The germline V and J ends were trimmed by 0 bases and 8 bases, with 9 bases remaining between them. The CDR3 region is CASSLAPRDIQYF. The CDR3 nucleotides are TGTGCCAGCAGCTTGGCCCCGAGGGACATTCAGTACTTC.

This clone was seen a handful of times. This rearrangement joins TRBV6-6 to TRBJ1-1, with D unclear. Between the trimmed V and J ends, which lost 0 bases and 7 bases, there was a span of 6 bases. This CDR3 comprises 12 residues. Germline loops: CDR1 MNHNY, CDR2 SVGAGI (reference sequence). The CDR3 nucleotides are TGTGCCAGCAGTTACTCGCTCGTTGAAGCTTTCTTT. Its translation is CASSYSLVEAFF.

This chain links TRBV7-2 with TRBJ2-7; D gene uncertain. CDR1 and CDR2 (germline): SGHTA, FQGNSA. This CDR3 spans 15 amino acids. Trimming took off 1 base at V and 2 bases at J, with 12 bases between the two ends. DNA for the CDR3: TGTGCCAGCAGCTTAGAAGTCAGGCCAGCCTACGAGCAGTACTTC. Its protein product is CASSLEVRPAYEQYF.

This sequence joins TRBV28 and TRBJ2-5; TRBD1 is a possible D gene (6 bases). Trimming took 7 bases from V and 3 from J, leaving 18 bases between them. The CDR3 has 15 amino acids. From germline, CDR1 is MDHEN and CDR2 SYDVKM. Here the CDR3 reads CASTGGGPGKETQYF. CDR3 DNA sequence: TGTGCCAGCACCGGTGGGGGCCCGGGGAAAGAGACCCAGTACTTC. The full variable domain, its missing parts supplied by reference TRBV28 and TRBJ2-5, is DVKVTQSSRYLVKRTGEKVFLECVQDMDHENMFWYRQDPGLGLRLIYFSYDVKMKEKGDIPEGYSVSREKKERFSLILESASTNQTSMYLCASTGGGPGKETQYFGPGTRLLVL.

The rearrangement joins TRBV5-6 to TRBJ1-2; 10 nucleotides agree with TRBD1. The CDR3 runs 15 residues. Looked up from germline, CDR1 is SGHDT and CDR2 is YYEEEE. Trimming cost V 4 bases and J 0 bases; bases outside gene matches: 3. In DNA, the CDR3 is TGTGCCAGCAGCGCGGACAGGGGGGCTAACTATGGCTACACCTTC. Amino acids: CASSADRGANYGYTF.

The rearrangement uses TRBV18 and TRBJ2-5, with 11 nucleotides matching TRBD2. V was pared by 5 bases and J by 1 base, with 6 bases of the junction left unmatched. Germline V CDR1 and CDR2: KGHSH, LQKENI. The CDR3 has 16 residues. The CDR3 coding sequence is TGTGCCAGCTCATCCGGACTAGCGGGCTTCCAAGAGACCCAGTACTTC. Encoded protein: CASSSGLAGFQETQYF.

The chain combines TRBV3-1 (or the pseudogene TRBV3-2) with TRBJ1-3; D is ambiguous. V lost 8 bases, J lost 3 bases, and 8 bases lay in between. This CDR3 comprises 12 residues. The germline V gene encodes CDR1 LGHDT and CDR2 YNNKEL (reference sequence). The CDR3 DNA sequence: TGTGCCAGCTCGGTGAATGGAAACACCATATATTTT. Translation: CASSVNGNTIYF.

This sequence joins TRBV10-1 and TRBJ2-7, with TRBD2 matching 12 bases. CDR3 length: 14 residues. Germline CDR1 is WNHNN and CDR2 is SYGVQD (reference sequence). V was pared by 7 bases and J by 4 bases, with 5 bases of the junction left unmatched. The CDR3 is CASKVTSGSYEQYF. The CDR3, as DNA: TGCGCCAGCAAGGTGACTAGCGGGAGTTACGAGCAGTACTTC.